Listed below are T cell receptor beta chains from one sample, sequenced in a study of blood T cell repertoires in COVID-19. Assay used: immunoSEQ multiplex PCR; TCRdb lists only in-frame clones, some missing. Of approximately 79,000 clones detected, around 80% appear once; the ten largest clones hold roughly 13%. The specimen was peripheral blood. Receptor source: a man aged 50-60 years with COVID-19, enrolled during active disease. CDR3s include the opening cysteine and the closing phenylalanine or tryptophan. The D gene is left open where the match is weak. Clone size is not always given. Where it is, it says once, few, many or a class for expanded clones.

abundance,d_gene,j_gene,v_gene,CDR3aa,CDR3nt
NA,NA,TRBJ1-3,TRBV3-1/TRBV3-2,CASSQDRIGNTIYF,TGTGCCAGCAGCCAGGACAGAATTGGAAACACCATATATTTT
NA,NA,TRBJ1-1,TRBV24-1,CATSVPGNTEAFF,TGTGCCACCAGTGTCCCAGGGAACACTGAAGCTTTCTTT
NA,NA,TRBJ2-7,TRBV3-1/TRBV3-2,CASSQGLRWSGRNEQYF,TGTGCCAGCAGCCAAGGACTTCGGTGGAGTGGGAGGAACGAGCAGTACTTC
NA,TRBD1,TRBJ1-2,TRBV7-2,CASSESLTGTGGYGYTF,TGTGCCAGCAGCGAATCCTTAACCGGGACAGGGGGGTATGGCTACACCTTC
NA,TRBD1,TRBJ2-1,TRBV7-9,CASNTGTDYNEQFF,TGTGCCAGCAATACCGGGACAGATTACAATGAGCAGTTCTTC
once,NA,TRBJ1-1,TRBV10-3,CATFRPGLMNTEAFF,TGTGCCACCTTTAGACCGGGATTGATGAACACTGAAGCTTTCTTT
NA,NA,TRBJ1-5,TRBV3-1/TRBV3-2,CASSQLQGGQPQHF,TGTGCCAGCAGCCAATTACAGGGAGGGCAGCCCCAGCATTTT
NA,NA,TRBJ2-1,TRBV5-1,CASSLGGTSTRNEQFF,TGCGCCAGCAGCTTGGGCGGGACCTCGACCCGTAATGAGCAGTTCTTC
NA,TRBD2,TRBJ2-4,TRBV4-1,CASSQGTTSPIQYF,TGCGCCAGCAGCCAAGGAACGACTAGCCCAATTCAGTACTTC
NA,TRBD1,TRBJ1-5,TRBV4-3,CASSHRQGGNNQPQHF,TGCGCCAGCAGCCACCGACAGGGAGGCAACAATCAGCCCCAGCATTTT
NA,TRBD1,TRBJ2-7,TRBV7-2,CASSLGGQGRTSPQYF,TGTGCCAGCAGCTTAGGGGGACAGGGGCGGACCTCCCCCCAGTACTTC
NA,TRBD1,TRBJ2-7,TRBV2,CASSLRTGPSSYEQYF,TGTGCCAGCAGTCTCCGGACAGGGCCAAGCTCCTACGAGCAGTACTTC
NA,TRBD1,TRBJ2-3,TRBV27,CASSYRGRTDTQYF,TGTGCCAGCAGTTACAGGGGGAGGACAGATACGCAGTATTTT
NA,TRBD2,TRBJ2-5,TRBV3-1/TRBV3-2,CASSQDQREGRETQYF,TGTGCCAGCAGCCAAGATCAGCGGGAGGGCCGGGAGACCCAGTACTTC
NA,NA,TRBJ2-7,TRBV19,CASSLGGASYEQYF,TGTGCCAGTAGTCTGGGGGGGGCCTCGTACGAGCAGTACTTC
once,NA,TRBJ2-2,TRBV19,CASSIGGPGELFF,TGTGCCAGTAGTATCGGGGGGCCCGGGGAGCTGTTTTTT
NA,NA,TRBJ1-2,TRBV2,CASSERGQSYGYTF,TGTGCCAGCAGTGAAAGGGGTCAGTCTTATGGCTACACCTTC
NA,TRBD2,TRBJ2-3,TRBV9,CASSVGLAGAWGTDTQYF,TGTGCCAGCAGCGTAGGACTAGCGGGAGCTTGGGGAACAGATACGCAGTATTTT
few,NA,TRBJ2-2,TRBV6-2/TRBV6-3,CASSYSNDFPNTGELFF,TGTGCCAGCAGTTACTCGAATGACTTCCCTAACACCGGGGAGCTGTTTTTT
NA,TRBD2,TRBJ2-3,TRBV6-5,CASSYSGGTDTQYF,TGTGCCAGCAGTTACTCGGGGGGGACAGATACGCAGTATTTT
NA,TRBD2,TRBJ2-3,TRBV10-3,CAITSPGVAGGPDTQYF,TGTGCCATCACTTCACCCGGGGTAGCGGGAGGGCCTGATACGCAGTATTTT
NA,NA,TRBJ1-1,TRBV6-5,CASSTTGEGTEAFF,TGTGCCAGCAGTACCACGGGGGAAGGGACTGAAGCTTTCTTT
once,NA,TRBJ1-2,TRBV28,CATGGTGLGYTF,TGTGCCACCGGCGGGACTGGACTCGGCTACACCTTC
NA,TRBD1,TRBJ2-7,TRBV11-2,CASSSLPGQAPSYEQYF,TGTGCCAGCAGCTCCCTCCCGGGACAGGCTCCATCCTACGAGCAGTACTTC
NA,NA,TRBJ2-3,TRBV10-3,CAISASGEGTDTQYF,TGTGCCATCAGTGCCAGCGGAGAGGGCACAGATACGCAGTATTTT
few,TRBD2,TRBJ2-1,TRBV2,CASRPSGTYYNEQFF,TGTGCCAGCAGACCAAGCGGGACTTACTACAATGAGCAGTTCTTC
few,NA,TRBJ2-3,TRBV6-5,CASSDGQRITDTQYF,TGTGCCAGCAGCGATGGCCAGCGGATCACAGATACGCAGTATTTT
NA,TRBD2,TRBJ2-3,TRBV12-3/TRBV12-4,CADGLAGTDTQYF,TGTGCCGACGGACTAGCGGGGACAGATACGCAGTATTTT
NA,TRBD1,TRBJ1-2,TRBV5-6,CASRTRDRGRLGGYTF,TGTGCCAGCAGAACCCGGGACAGGGGGCGCCTCGGTGGCTACACCTTC
NA,NA,TRBJ2-7,TRBV6-5,CASSYGRASYEQYF,TGTGCCAGCAGTTACGGCAGGGCCAGCTACGAGCAGTACTTC
NA,TRBD2,TRBJ2-7,TRBV6-5,CASSYSGGLGSYEQYF,TGTGCCAGCAGTTACAGCGGGGGGCTGGGCTCCTACGAGCAGTACTTC
NA,TRBD2,TRBJ2-3,TRBV7-3,CASSLAGVSDTQYF,TGTGCCAGCAGTCTAGCGGGGGTCTCAGATACGCAGTATTTT
few,NA,TRBJ2-2,TRBV5-4,CASSFDSSNTGELFF,TGTGCCAGCAGCTTTGACAGTTCGAACACCGGGGAGCTGTTTTTT
NA,TRBD1,TRBJ2-7,TRBV6-2/TRBV6-3,CASSYDWTGVTYEQYF,TGTGCCAGCAGTTACGACTGGACAGGGGTAACCTACGAGCAGTACTTC
NA,TRBD1,TRBJ1-2,TRBV28,CASSKGQGSRKYGYTF,TGTGCCAGCAGTAAAGGACAGGGGAGTCGAAAATATGGCTACACCTTC
NA,NA,TRBJ2-7,TRBV5-1,CASSLTAGSSYEQYF,TGCGCCAGCAGCTTGACGGCGGGGAGCTCCTACGAGCAGTACTTC
NA,TRBD1,TRBJ1-2,TRBV20-1,CSASALTGGYGYTF,TGCAGTGCTAGTGCACTGACAGGGGGCTATGGCTACACCTTC
few,NA,TRBJ1-1,TRBV9,CASSVQVTAQAFF,TGTGCCAGCAGCGTACAGGTGACAGCCCAAGCTTTCTTT
few,NA,TRBJ2-4,TRBV4-2,CASSQEIGGAKNIQYF,TGTGCCAGCAGCCAAGAGATAGGGGGAGCCAAAAACATTCAGTACTTC
NA,NA,TRBJ2-7,TRBV25-1,CASGQFLREQYF,TGTGCCAGCGGACAGTTTCTCAGGGAGCAGTACTTC
NA,NA,TRBJ2-7,TRBV28,CASSLLQRAGAYEQYF,TGTGCCAGCAGTTTACTCCAGCGCGCAGGGGCATACGAGCAGTACTTC
NA,TRBD2,TRBJ2-1,TRBV5-4,CASSPTSGISYNEQFF,TGTGCCAGCAGTCCGACTAGCGGGATATCCTACAATGAGCAGTTCTTC
NA,TRBD2,TRBJ2-1,TRBV5-1,CASSLGTSGSRHEQFF,TGCGCCAGCAGCTTAGGGACTAGCGGGAGTCGCCATGAGCAGTTCTTC
NA,TRBD1,TRBJ1-2,TRBV5-1,CASSLGQGDYGYTF,TGCGCCAGCAGCTTGGGACAGGGCGACTATGGCTACACCTTC
NA,NA,TRBJ1-4,TRBV4-2,CASSQDINEKLFF,TGTGCCAGCAGCCAGGACATTAATGAAAAACTGTTTTTT
NA,TRBD1,TRBJ1-5,TRBV6-1,CASSGRGTAISNQPQHF,TGTGCCAGCAGTGGACGGGGGACAGCTATTAGCAATCAGCCCCAGCATTTT
NA,TRBD1,TRBJ1-4,TRBV4-1,CASSRSDRGNEKLFF,TGCGCCAGCAGCCGGTCGGACAGGGGGAATGAAAAACTGTTTTTT
NA,TRBD2,TRBJ2-3,TRBV7-6,CASSLDLGGGGVSTDTQYF,TGTGCCAGCAGCTTAGACCTTGGCGGGGGGGGAGTTAGCACAGATACGCAGTATTTT
NA,NA,TRBJ1-6,TRBV28,CASSSLPRGGYNSPLHF,TGTGCCAGCAGTTCCTTACCAAGGGGAGGCTATAATTCACCCCTCCACTTT
NA,TRBD1,TRBJ1-2,TRBV28,CASSPWTGMNYGYTF,TGTGCCAGCAGTCCGTGGACAGGGATGAACTATGGCTACACCTTC
NA,NA,TRBJ1-1,TRBV2,CASSEALRHLNTEAFF,TGTGCCAGCAGTGAAGCGCTTCGACACCTGAACACTGAAGCTTTCTTT
NA,NA,TRBJ2-6,TRBV6-2/TRBV6-3,CASSSNQVDGANVLTF,TGTGCCAGCAGTTCAAACCAGGTGGATGGGGCCAACGTCCTGACTTTC
NA,NA,TRBJ1-2,TRBV28,CAGSLAGSLGGYTF,TGTGCCGGCAGTTTAGCAGGGTCCCTTGGGGGCTACACCTTC
NA,NA,TRBJ1-2,TRBV28,CASSLTPPRGGYTF,TGTGCCAGCAGTTTAACCCCCCCAAGAGGTGGCTACACCTTC
NA,NA,TRBJ2-3,TRBV20-1,CSASLLDTQYF,TGCAGTGCTAGTCTACTAGATACGCAGTATTTT
NA,TRBD1,TRBJ1-1,TRBV7-9,CASSYGQGTEAFF,TGTGCCAGCAGCTACGGACAGGGGACTGAAGCTTTCTTT
NA,TRBD1,TRBJ2-1,TRBV24-1,CATSDPTGESYNEQFF,TGTGCCACCAGTGATCCGACAGGGGAATCCTACAATGAGCAGTTCTTC